The 12 T cell receptor beta chains given below trace back to one sample, sequenced in a study of CD4 T cells in relation to SARS-CoV-2 and coronaviruses (dated by TCRdb to about 2021). For these receptors, no antigen is known. CD4+ T cells from unexposed donors were collected before the COVID-19 pandemic (2011-2018). After 10 to 11 days of culture, CD4+ T cells were isolated with the EasySep CD4+ T cell isolation kit. Receptors were amplified or captured by the immunoSEQ multiplex PCR assay. This immuneACCESS table, as held by TCRdb, lists in-frame sequences with V and J called but not all clones. Of the missing ones, under half trace to an unresolved V gene in checked studies; the others have no known cause. Counted in this sample were 25,000 to 35,000 clones; 76% of them appeared once. The top ten clones comprise about a sixth of the sample. Sequencing was done on a sample of CD4+ T cells from PBMCs, cultured in vitro. The source is a human donor in good health.

This clone appeared a single time. The V gene is TRBV4-3, the J gene TRBJ1-4, with D hard to call. This CDR3 spans 17 amino acids. Trimming left V 0 bases short and J 8 bases short, with 19 bases between. Germline V CDR1 and CDR2: LGHNA, YSLEER. In nucleotides, the CDR3 is TGCGCCAGCAGCCAAGAGCCCTCAATAGGTCTCTGGGAAAAACTGTTTTTT. Translation: CASSQEPSIGLWEKLFF.

In its sample, this clone was seen a few times. This chain uses TRBV6-1 with TRBJ2-1, with D possibly TRBD2 on 5 matching bases. The CDR3 sequence is 15 residues long. Germline CDR1 reads MNHNS; CDR2 reads SASEGT. The V gene lost 6 bases and the J gene lost 6 bases, with 18 bases spanning the gap. The CDR3 DNA is TGTGCCAGCAGCCGCCCGGGTAGCGTAGCCAATGAGCAGTTCTTC. The encoded protein is CASSRPGSVANEQFF.

CDR3 nucleotide sequence: TGTGCCAGTTCTCCGGGACAGGGGACGGAAGAGACCCAGTACTTC. It is translated as CASSPGQGTEETQYF. V is TRBV5-8 and J is TRBJ2-5, with 10 bases lining up with TRBD1. The V segment lost 8 bases and the J segment 3 bases; nucleotides outside the gene matches: 10. CDR3 length: 15 residues. Looked up from germline, CDR1 is SGHTS and CDR2 is YDEGEE.

V is TRBV7-8 and J is TRBJ2-7; a possible D gene is TRBD2 (6 bases). This CDR3 contains 15 residues. Germline CDR1 and CDR2: SGHVS and FQNEAQ. V was pared by 5 bases and J by 0 bases, with 14 bases between. DNA of the CDR3: TGTGCCAGCAGCACGGGACTCGTTAGCTCCTACGAGCAGTACTTC. It translates to CASSTGLVSSYEQYF.

This clone has just a few counts. The gene calls are TRBV10-3 and TRBJ2-1; 7 nucleotides align to TRBD1. The CDR3 sequence is 17 residues long. CDR1 and CDR2 (germline): ENHRY, SYGVKD. The trim removed 0 bases at V and 8 bases at J, leaving 13 bases unmatched. The CDR3 region has the DNA TGTGCCATCAGTGAGTCTCGGGGACAGATTAACGAGGATGAGCAGTTCTTC. It encodes CAISESRGQINEDEQFF.

This chain links TRBV10-3 with TRBJ2-7, with D possibly TRBD1 on 6 matching bases. Germline V CDR1 and CDR2: ENHRY, SYGVKD. V was cut by 4 bases and J by 7 bases, with 20 bases left in between. CDR3 size: 15 residues. The CDR3 sequence: CAISGAKGQLGEQYF. Written as DNA, the CDR3 is TGTGCCATCAGTGGGGCGAAGGGACAATTGGGAGAGCAGTACTTC.

This clone was counted between two and nine times. V usage is TRBV30 and J usage is TRBJ2-1, with 7 bases matching TRBD2. Trimming removed 5 bases from V and 10 bases from J; junction bases left unmatched: 5. Looked up from germline, CDR1 is GTSNPN and CDR2 is SVGIG (reference sequence). This CDR3 has 11 amino acids. This CDR3 reads CAWAGVGEQFF. CDR3 DNA: TGTGCCTGGGCGGGAGTCGGCGAGCAGTTCTTC.

In this sample, this clone turned up once. The rearrangement joins TRBV6-5 to TRBJ2-4; D uncertain. The CDR3 spans 16 residues. Trimming took 2 bases from V and 8 from J, leaving 19 bases between them. Germline lookup yields CDR1 MNHEY and CDR2 SVGAGI. The DNA for the CDR3 is TGTGCCAGCAGTTACGCCGTAGGTCTCCCCCCGGACATTCAGTACTTC. Its translation: CASSYAVGLPPDIQYF.

This chain uses TRBV7-9 with TRBJ2-7; D unresolved. The CDR3 has 13 amino acids. Trimming pared 3 bases from V and 2 bases from J, leaving 8 bases between. CDR1 and CDR2 from the germline V gene are SEHNR and FQNEAQ (reference sequence). The CDR3 nucleotides are TGTGCCAGCAGCTTTCACGGAACCTACGAGCAGTACTTC. Translating gives CASSFHGTYEQYF.

This chain connects TRBV5-1 to TRBJ2-1; TRBD1 is a possible D gene (5 bases). V lost 4 bases and J lost 6, with 11 bases in between. Germline V gene data show CDR1 as SGHRS and CDR2 as YFSETQ. This CDR3 is 13 amino acids long. The CDR3 protein is CASSPGLRNEQFF. In DNA form, the CDR3 reads TGCGCCAGCAGCCCAGGGTTGCGCAATGAGCAGTTCTTC.

The chain employs TRBV4-1 and TRBJ2-7; D not certain. V dropped 0 bases and J dropped 0 bases, with 12 bases sitting between them. Germline lookup yields CDR1 MGHRA and CDR2 YSYEKL. CDR3 length: 16 residues. CDR3 in amino acids: CASSQDQAAYSYEQYF. CDR3 DNA sequence: TGCGCCAGCAGCCAAGATCAGGCAGCCTACTCCTACGAGCAGTACTTC.

The chain combines TRBV11-1 with TRBJ2-3; 10 positions agree with TRBD2. J lost 1 base, V lost 5 bases, and 3 bases had no gene match. Germline CDR1 reads SGHAT; CDR2 reads FQDESV (reference sequence). CDR3 length: 15 amino acids. CDR3 protein: CASSVGTSGTDTQYF. The CDR3 nucleotides are TGTGCCAGCAGCGTCGGGACTAGCGGCACAGATACGCAGTATTTT.